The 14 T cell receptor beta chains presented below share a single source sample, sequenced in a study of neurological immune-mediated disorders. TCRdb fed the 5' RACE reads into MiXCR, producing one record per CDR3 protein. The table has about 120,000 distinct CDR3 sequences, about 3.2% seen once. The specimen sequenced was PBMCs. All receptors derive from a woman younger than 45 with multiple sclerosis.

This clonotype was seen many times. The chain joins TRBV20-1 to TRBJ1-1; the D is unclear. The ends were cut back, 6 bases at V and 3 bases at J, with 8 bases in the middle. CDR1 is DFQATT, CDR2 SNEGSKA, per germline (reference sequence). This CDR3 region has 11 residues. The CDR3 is CSAEPYTEAFF. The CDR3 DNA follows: TGCAGTGCCGAGCCCTACACTGAAGCTTTCTTT.

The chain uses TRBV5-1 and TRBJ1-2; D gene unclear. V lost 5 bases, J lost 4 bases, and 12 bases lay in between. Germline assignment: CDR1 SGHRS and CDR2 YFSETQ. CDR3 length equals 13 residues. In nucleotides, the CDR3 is TGCGCCAGCAGATCGGAGCACCTCTATGGCTACACCTTC. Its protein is CASRSEHLYGYTF.

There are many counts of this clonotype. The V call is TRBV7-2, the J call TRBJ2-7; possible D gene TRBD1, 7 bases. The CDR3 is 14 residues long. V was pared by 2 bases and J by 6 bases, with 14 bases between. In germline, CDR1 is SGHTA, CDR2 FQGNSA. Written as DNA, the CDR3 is TGTGCCAGCAGCTTACGTATCAGGGGGGTCGAGCAGTACTTC. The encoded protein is CASSLRIRGVEQYF. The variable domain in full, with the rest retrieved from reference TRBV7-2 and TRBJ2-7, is GAGVSQSPSNKVTEKGKDVELRCDPISGHTALYWYRQSLGQGLEFLIYFQGNSAPDKSGLPSDRFSAERTGGSVSTLTIQRTQQEDSAVYLCASSLRIRGVEQYFGPGTRLTVT.

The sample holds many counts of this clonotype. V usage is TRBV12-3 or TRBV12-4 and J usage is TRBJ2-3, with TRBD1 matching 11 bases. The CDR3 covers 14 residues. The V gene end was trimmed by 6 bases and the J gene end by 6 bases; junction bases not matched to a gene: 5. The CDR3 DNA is TGTGCCAGCAGCTGGGACAGGGGGAGGGATACGCAGTATTTT. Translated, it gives CASSWDRGRDTQYF.

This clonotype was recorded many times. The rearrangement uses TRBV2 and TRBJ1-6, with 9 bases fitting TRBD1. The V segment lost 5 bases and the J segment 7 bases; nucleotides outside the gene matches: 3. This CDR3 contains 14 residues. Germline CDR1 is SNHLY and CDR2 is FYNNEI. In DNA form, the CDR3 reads TGTGCCAGCAGTTTCGGACAGGGGAATTCACCCCTCCACTTT. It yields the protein CASSFGQGNSPLHF.

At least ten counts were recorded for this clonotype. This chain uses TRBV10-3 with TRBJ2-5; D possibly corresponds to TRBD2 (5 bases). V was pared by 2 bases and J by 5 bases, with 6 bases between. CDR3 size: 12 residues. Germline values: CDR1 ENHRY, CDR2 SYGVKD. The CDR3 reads CAISEREETQYF. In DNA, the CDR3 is TGTGCCATCAGTGAGAGGGAGGAGACCCAGTACTTC.

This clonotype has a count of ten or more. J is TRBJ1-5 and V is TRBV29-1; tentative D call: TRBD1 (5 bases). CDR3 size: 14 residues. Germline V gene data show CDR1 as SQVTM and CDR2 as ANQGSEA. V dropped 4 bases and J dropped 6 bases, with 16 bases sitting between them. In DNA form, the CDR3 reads TGCAGCGTTGCTTCCCAGGGAGGTGGTCAGCCCCAGCATTTT. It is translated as CSVASQGGGQPQHF.

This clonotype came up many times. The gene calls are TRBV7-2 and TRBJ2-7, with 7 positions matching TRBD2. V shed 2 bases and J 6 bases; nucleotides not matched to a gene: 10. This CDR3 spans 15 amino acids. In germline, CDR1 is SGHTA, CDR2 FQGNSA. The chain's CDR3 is CASSLQTGGSLEQYF. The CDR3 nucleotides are TGTGCCAGCAGCTTACAGACGGGAGGATCTCTCGAGCAGTACTTC.

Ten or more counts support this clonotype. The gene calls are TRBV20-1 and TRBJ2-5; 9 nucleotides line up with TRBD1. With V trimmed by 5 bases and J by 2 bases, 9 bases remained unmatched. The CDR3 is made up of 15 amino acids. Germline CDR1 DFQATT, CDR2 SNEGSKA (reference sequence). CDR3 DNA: TGCAGTGCTGGGATACAGGGGGCTAGACAAGAGACCCAGTACTTC. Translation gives CSAGIQGARQETQYF.

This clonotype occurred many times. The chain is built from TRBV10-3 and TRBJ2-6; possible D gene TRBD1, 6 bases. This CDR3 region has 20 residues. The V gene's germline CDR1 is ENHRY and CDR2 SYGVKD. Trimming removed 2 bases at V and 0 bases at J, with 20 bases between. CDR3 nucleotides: TGTGCCATCAGTGAGCCCAGGGTGGGTCAGGACAGCTCTGGGGCCAACGTCCTGACTTTC. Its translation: CAISEPRVGQDSSGANVLTF.

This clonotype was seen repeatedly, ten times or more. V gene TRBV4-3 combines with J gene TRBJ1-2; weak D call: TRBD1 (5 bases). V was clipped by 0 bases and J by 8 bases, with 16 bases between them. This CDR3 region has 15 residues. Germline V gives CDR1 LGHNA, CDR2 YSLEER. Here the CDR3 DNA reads TGCGCCAGCAGCCAAGACCCCCAGGGACGGTTCGGCTACACCTTC. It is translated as CASSQDPQGRFGYTF.

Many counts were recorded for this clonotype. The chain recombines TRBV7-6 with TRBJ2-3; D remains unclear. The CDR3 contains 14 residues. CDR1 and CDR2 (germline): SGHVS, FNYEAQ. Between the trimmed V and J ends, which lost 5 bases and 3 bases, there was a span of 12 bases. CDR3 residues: CASSPRRQTDTQYF. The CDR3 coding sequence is TGTGCCAGCAGCCCCCGGAGACAAACAGATACGCAGTATTTT. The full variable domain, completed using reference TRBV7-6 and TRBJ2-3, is GAGVSQSPRYKVTKRGQDVALRCDPISGHVSLYWYRQALGQGPEFLTYFNYEAQQDKSGLPNDRFSAERPEGSISTLTIQRTEQRDSAMYRCASSPRRQTDTQYFGPGTRLTVL.

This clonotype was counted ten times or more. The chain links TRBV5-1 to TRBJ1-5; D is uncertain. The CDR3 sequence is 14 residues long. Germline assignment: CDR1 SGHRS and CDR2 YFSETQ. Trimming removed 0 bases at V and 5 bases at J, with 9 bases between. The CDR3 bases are TGCGCCAGCAGCTTGGGGGCCGCTGATCAGCCCCAGCATTTT. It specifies CASSLGAADQPQHF.

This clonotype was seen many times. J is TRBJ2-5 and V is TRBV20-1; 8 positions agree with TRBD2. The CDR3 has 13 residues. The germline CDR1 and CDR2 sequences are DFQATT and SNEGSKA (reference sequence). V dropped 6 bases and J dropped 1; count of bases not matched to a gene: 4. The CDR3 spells CSAGGLVQETQYF. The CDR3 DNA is TGCAGTGCAGGGGGACTAGTCCAAGAGACCCAGTACTTC.